This T cell receptor (beta chain) was obtained from a study of T-cell memory formation after mild COVID-19. At the level of the study: Clusters were largely donor specific.

Germline V CDR1 and CDR2: GTSNPN, SVGIG (reference sequence). CDR3 size: 15 residues. With 3 bases clipped from V and 7 bases from J, the junction kept 14 bases outside the gene matches. The study, taken as a whole, reports: Among clones contracting day 15 to 85, CD4/CD8 was balanced, whereas later expanders leaned CD4+.

As concerns this clonotype: The antigen is undetermined.

Constant-segment primers and 5'RACE yielded cDNA libraries for TCR alpha and TCR beta, each carrying sample barcodes and UMIs. TCRdb re-analysed the 5' RACE reads in MiXCR, keeping a single row per CDR3 protein. The sample holds 530,000 or so distinct CDR3 sequences, roughly 17% seen once. The specimen sequenced was PBMCs or a T cell subset sorted from them (not recorded which). The TCR comes from an adult woman who had mild COVID-19 (a few samples of this study predate the infection). Cell type and time point are not known. This chain uses TRBV30 with TRBJ1-2; 7 nucleotides align to TRBD1. The CDR3 DNA is TGTGCCTGGAGGGGTCGAGGACAGGTTCTCGGTGGCTACACCTTC. It specifies CAWRGRGQVLGGYTF.